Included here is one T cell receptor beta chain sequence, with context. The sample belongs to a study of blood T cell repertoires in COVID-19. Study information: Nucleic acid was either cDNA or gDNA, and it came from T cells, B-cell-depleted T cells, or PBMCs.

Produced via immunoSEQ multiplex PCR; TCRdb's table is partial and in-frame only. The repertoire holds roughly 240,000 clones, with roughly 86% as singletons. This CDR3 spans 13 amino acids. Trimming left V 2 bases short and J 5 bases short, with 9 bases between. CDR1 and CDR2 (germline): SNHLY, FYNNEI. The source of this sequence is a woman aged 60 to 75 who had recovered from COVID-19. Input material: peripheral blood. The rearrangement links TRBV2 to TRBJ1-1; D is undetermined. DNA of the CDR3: TGTGCCAGCAGTGAACTGACGAGGACTGAAGCTTTCTTT. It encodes CASSELTRTEAFF.